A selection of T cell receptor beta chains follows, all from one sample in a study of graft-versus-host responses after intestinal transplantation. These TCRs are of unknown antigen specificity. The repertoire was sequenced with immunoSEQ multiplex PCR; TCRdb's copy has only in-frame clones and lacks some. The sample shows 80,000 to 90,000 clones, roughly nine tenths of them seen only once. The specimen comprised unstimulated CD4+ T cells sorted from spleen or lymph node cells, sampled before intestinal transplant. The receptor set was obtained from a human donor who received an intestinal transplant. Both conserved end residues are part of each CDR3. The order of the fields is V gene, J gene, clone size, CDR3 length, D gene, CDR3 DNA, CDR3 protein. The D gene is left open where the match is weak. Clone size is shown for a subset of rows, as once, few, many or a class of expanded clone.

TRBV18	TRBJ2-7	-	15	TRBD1	TGTGCCAGCTCACCCCCGGGACAGGGGACCTACGAGCAGTACTTC	CASSPPGQGTYEQYF
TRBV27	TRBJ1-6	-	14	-	TGTGCCAGCAGTTTGGGGGGACGCAATTCACCCCTCCACTTT	CASSLGGRNSPLHF
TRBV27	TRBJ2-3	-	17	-	TGTGCCAGCAGTTTATCCAAGACACTCCTTAGGTCGGATACGCAGTATTTT	CASSLSKTLLRSDTQYF
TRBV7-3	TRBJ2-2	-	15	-	TGTGCCAGCAGACAAGGGGCAGGGTCCACCGGGGAGCTGTTTTTT	CASRQGAGSTGELFF
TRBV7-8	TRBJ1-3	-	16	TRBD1	TGTGCCAGCAGCCCCGGACAGGCGCCCTCTGGAAACACCATATATTTT	CASSPGQAPSGNTIYF
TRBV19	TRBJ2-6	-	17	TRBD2	TGTGCCAGTTCCCGTGTGGCGGGGGGGACTGGGGCCAACGTCCTGACTTTC	CASSRVAGGTGANVLTF
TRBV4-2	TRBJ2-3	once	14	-	TGTGCCAGCAGCCAGGGGCAGGACACAGATACGCAGTATTTT	CASSQGQDTDTQYF
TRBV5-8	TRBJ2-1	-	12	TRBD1	TGTGCCAGCAGGCGTCAGGGGGATGAGCAGTTCTTC	CASRRQGDEQFF
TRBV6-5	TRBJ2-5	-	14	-	TGTGCCAGCAGCCCCGGGGGACGGCAAGAGACCCAGTACTTC	CASSPGGRQETQYF
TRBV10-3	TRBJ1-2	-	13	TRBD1	TGTGCCAGCCTCGGACAGGGAGGCTATGGCTACACCTTC	CASLGQGGYGYTF
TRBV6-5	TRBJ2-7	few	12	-	TGTGCCAGCACCGGGAGTTCCTACGAGCAGTACTTC	CASTGSSYEQYF
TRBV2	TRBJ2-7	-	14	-	TGTGCCAGCAACAACGCTGGCAGCTCCTACGAGCAGTACTTC	CASNNAGSSYEQYF
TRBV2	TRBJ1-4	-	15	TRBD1	TGTGCCAGCAGTGATCAGGGGACAGATAATGAAAAATTGTTTTTT	CASSDQGTDNEKLFF
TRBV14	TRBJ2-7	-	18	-	TGTGCCAGCAGCGCCCGGGCCTTGAATTTCGGGGTAATCTACGAGCAGTACTTC	CASSARALNFGVIYEQYF
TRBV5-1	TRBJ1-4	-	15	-	TGCGCCAGCAGTCTAGACGGCACAACTAATGAAAAACTGTTTTTT	CASSLDGTTNEKLFF
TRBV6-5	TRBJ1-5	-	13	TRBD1	TGTGCCAGCCGACCGGGACAGAATCAGCCCCAGCATTTT	CASRPGQNQPQHF
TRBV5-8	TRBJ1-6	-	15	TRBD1	TGTGCCAGCAGCTGGAGGACAGGGGCCAAGTCACCCCTCCACTTT	CASSWRTGAKSPLHF
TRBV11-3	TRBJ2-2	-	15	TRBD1	TGTGCCAGCAGCACCACAGGGGCCAACACCGGGGAGCTGTTTTTT	CASSTTGANTGELFF
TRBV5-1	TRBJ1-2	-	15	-	TGCGCCAGCAGCTTGGGGCAGGACACGCACTATGGCTACACCTTC	CASSLGQDTHYGYTF
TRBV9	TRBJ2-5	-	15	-	TGTGCCAGCAGCGTAGTGGGCTACCGGAAAGAGACCCAGTACTTC	CASSVVGYRKETQYF
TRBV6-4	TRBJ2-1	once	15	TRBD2	TGTGCCAGCAGTGAAAGCGGGGGAACCTACAATGAGCAGTTCTTC	CASSESGGTYNEQFF
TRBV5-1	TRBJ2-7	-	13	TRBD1	TGCGCCAGCAGCTTGATGACAGGGGGCGAGCAGTACTTC	CASSLMTGGEQYF
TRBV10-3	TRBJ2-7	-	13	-	TGTGCCATCAGTGAGACTTCCCACTACGAGCAGTACTTC	CAISETSHYEQYF
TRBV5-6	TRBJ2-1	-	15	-	TGTGCCAGCAGCCCCCCACTAGCAGTTGACAATGAGCAGTTCTTC	CASSPPLAVDNEQFF
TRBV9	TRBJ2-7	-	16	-	TGTGCCAGCAGCGCCACAGGGAGCCTCCTTTTCTACGAGCAGTACTTC	CASSATGSLLFYEQYF
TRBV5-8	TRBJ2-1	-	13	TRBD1	TGTGCCAGCAGAACCGGGACAGTCTTTGAGCAGTTCTTC	CASRTGTVFEQFF
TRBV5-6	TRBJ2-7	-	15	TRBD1	TGTGCCAGCAGTCGGATACCGGGACAGGGGGTAGAGCAGTACTTC	CASSRIPGQGVEQYF
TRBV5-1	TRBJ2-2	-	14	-	TGCGCCAGCAGCCGAGGACAGAACACCGGGGAGCTGTTTTTT	CASSRGQNTGELFF
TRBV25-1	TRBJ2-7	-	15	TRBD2	TGTGCCAGCAGTGAATCCGGGACTAAGGCTTACGAGCAGTACTTC	CASSESGTKAYEQYF
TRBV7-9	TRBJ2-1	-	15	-	TGTGCCAGCAGCCGGAGGGAGACCTACTACAATGAGCAGTTCTTC	CASSRRETYYNEQFF
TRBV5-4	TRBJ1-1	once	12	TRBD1	TGTGCCAGCAGCTCGACAGGGTCTGAAGCTTTCTTT	CASSSTGSEAFF
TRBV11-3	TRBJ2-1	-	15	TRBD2	TGTGCCAGCAGTCTAGCGGGGGGCTTTTACAATGAGCAGTTCTTC	CASSLAGGFYNEQFF
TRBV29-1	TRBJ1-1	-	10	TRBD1	TGCAGCACCGGACAGGGGGAAGCTTTCTTT	CSTGQGEAFF
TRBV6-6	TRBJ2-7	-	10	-	TGTGCCAGCAAGAGCTACGAGCAGTACTTC	CASKSYEQYF
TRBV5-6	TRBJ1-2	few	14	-	TGTGCCAGCAGCTTCCGACAGAATAACTATGGCTACACCTTC	CASSFRQNNYGYTF
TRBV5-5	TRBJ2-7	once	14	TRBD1	TGTGCCAGCAGCTTCAGGCAGGGGGCTGATGAGCAGTACTTC	CASSFRQGADEQYF
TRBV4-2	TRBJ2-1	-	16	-	TGTGCCAGCAGCCACGAGACAGTCCCGACGTACAATGAGCAGTTCTTC	CASSHETVPTYNEQFF
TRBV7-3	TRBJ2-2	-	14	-	TGTGCCAGCAGCTTACGGGGGAACACCGGGGAGCTGTTTTTT	CASSLRGNTGELFF
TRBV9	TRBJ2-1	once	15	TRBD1	TGTGCCAGCAGCGTAGTAGAGGGGGCCGGGAATGAGCAGTTCTTC	CASSVVEGAGNEQFF
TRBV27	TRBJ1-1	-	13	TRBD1	TGTGCCAGCAGCGCACAGGGGGGGACTGAAGCTTTCTTT	CASSAQGGTEAFF
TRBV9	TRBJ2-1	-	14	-	TGTGCCAGCAGCGTAGATCTAGGCTACAATGAGCAGTTCTTC	CASSVDLGYNEQFF
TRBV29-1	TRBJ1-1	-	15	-	TGCAGCGTTGAAGGGTGGGCAGGGGATAGCACTGAAGCTTTCTTT	CSVEGWAGDSTEAFF
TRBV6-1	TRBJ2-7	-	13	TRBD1	TGTGCCAGCCACAGGGGGCGGAGGTACGAGCAGTACTTC	CASHRGRRYEQYF
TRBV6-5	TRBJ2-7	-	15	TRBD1	TGTGCCAGCAGTTACACCACGGGACAGGGTCGCGAGCAGTACTTC	CASSYTTGQGREQYF
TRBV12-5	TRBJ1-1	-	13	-	TGTGCTAGTGGCCCCAGGGGGAACACTGAAGCTTTCTTT	CASGPRGNTEAFF
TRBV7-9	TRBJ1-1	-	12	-	TGTGCCAGCAGCCCACAAGGGGCTGAAGCTTTCTTT	CASSPQGAEAFF
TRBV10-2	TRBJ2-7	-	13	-	TGCGCCAGCAAGACAGGAGATACCTACGAGCAGTACTTC	CASKTGDTYEQYF
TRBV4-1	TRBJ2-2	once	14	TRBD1	TGCGCCAGCAGCTGGGACAGGAGCACCGGGGAGCTGTTTTTT	CASSWDRSTGELFF
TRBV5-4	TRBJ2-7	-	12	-	TGTGCCAGCAGCACCGGGGTCTACGAGCAGTACTTC	CASSTGVYEQYF
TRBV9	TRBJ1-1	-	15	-	TGTGCCAGCAGCGTAGGCTGGGGACAGAACACTGAAGCTTTCTTT	CASSVGWGQNTEAFF
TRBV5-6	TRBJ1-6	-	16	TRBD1	TGTGCCAGCAGCTTGGCAACAGGGGTTGGGAATTCACCCCTCCACTTT	CASSLATGVGNSPLHF
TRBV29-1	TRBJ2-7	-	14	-	TGCAGCGTTCAAAGCTACCGTTCTTCCTACGAGCAGTACTTC	CSVQSYRSSYEQYF
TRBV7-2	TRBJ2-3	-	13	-	TGTGCCAGCAGCTTATGGCGGGCCGATACGCAGTATTTT	CASSLWRADTQYF
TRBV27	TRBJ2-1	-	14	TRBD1	TGTGCCAGCAGAGAGGGACAGACGTATGGTGAGCAGTTCTTC	CASREGQTYGEQFF
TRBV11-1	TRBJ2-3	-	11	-	TGTGCCAGCAGCTTCGCGGTTACGCAGTATTTT	CASSFAVTQYF
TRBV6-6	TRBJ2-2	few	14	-	TGTGCCAGCAGTTACTCGGACAGAACCGGGGAGCTGTTTTTT	CASSYSDRTGELFF
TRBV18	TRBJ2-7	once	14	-	TGTGCCGGGACTCCCCAGGGTGTCTCCTACGAGCAGTACTTC	CAGTPQGVSYEQYF
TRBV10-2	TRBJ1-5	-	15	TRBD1	TGCGCCAGCAGTTTGGACAGGGGCACCAGCCAGCCCCAGCATTTT	CASSLDRGTSQPQHF
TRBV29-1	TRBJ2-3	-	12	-	TGCAGCGTTGAAGGACTAACAGATACGCAGTATTTT	CSVEGLTDTQYF